One and the same sample provided the 25 T cell receptor beta chains below, sequenced in a study of OX40 agonist ivuxolimab in advanced cancers. Sequenced by immunoSEQ multiplex PCR; TCRdb stores in-frame clones only, minus some. The sample consists of around 69,000 clones, approximately 90% of them appearing once. Here the sequenced sample was CD4+ or CD8+ T cells sorted from blood, taken in a trial of the OX40 agonist ivuxolimab. These receptors came from an adult with an advanced solid tumor such as melanoma, head and neck, liver or kidney cancer.

This clone occurred once. The rearrangement uses TRBV7-3 and TRBJ2-4; 11 bases agree with TRBD1. CDR1 is SGHTA and CDR2 is FQGTGA in the germline V gene. This CDR3 region has 18 residues. V shed 3 bases, J shed 2 bases, and the junction held 9 bases outside the gene matches. The CDR3 sequence is CASSLGPGTGGTKNIQYF. The DNA for the CDR3 is TGTGCCAGCAGCTTGGGACCCGGGACAGGGGGAACCAAAAACATTCAGTACTTC.

This rearrangement joins TRBV7-9 to TRBJ1-2; D might be TRBD1 (5 bases). V dropped 5 bases and J dropped 5 bases, with 18 bases sitting between them. Germline-derived CDR1 and CDR2 are SEHNR and FQNEAQ (reference sequence). This CDR3 comprises 15 residues. The CDR3 sequence is CASSRGAVGSYGYTF. CDR3 in DNA: TGTGCCAGCAGCCGAGGGGCAGTCGGATCTTATGGCTACACCTTC.

The chain recombines TRBV19 with TRBJ1-5; 7 bases line up with TRBD1. The germline V gene has CDR1 LNHDA and CDR2 SQIVND (reference sequence). The J segment lost 7 bases and the V segment lost 5 bases, leaving 11 bases of the junction unmatched. The CDR3 is made up of 15 amino acids. The CDR3 sequence: CASSLSPDREQPQHF. CDR3 DNA: TGTGCCAGTAGTCTCTCCCCCGACAGGGAACAGCCCCAGCATTTT.

The chain couples TRBV7-9 to TRBJ1-1; 9 bases match TRBD1. The length of the CDR3 is 19 residues. Germline assignment: CDR1 SEHNR and CDR2 FQNEAQ (reference sequence). The junction had 20 bases not matched to a gene; V was cut back by 4 bases and J by 5 bases. CDR3 protein: CASSSTQTTGGEVRTEAFF. The CDR3 DNA follows: TGTGCCAGCAGCTCCACCCAAACGACAGGGGGTGAGGTGAGGACTGAAGCTTTCTTT.

This rearrangement joins TRBV6-6 to TRBJ1-2; no firm D call. The CDR3 has 13 amino acids. Looked up from germline, CDR1 is MNHNY and CDR2 is SVGAGI (reference sequence). V lost 7 bases and J 4 bases, leaving 13 bases between the germline ends. CDR3 amino acids: CASTDSYSYGYTF. CDR3 coding DNA: TGTGCCAGCACCGACTCCTACTCCTATGGCTACACCTTC.

This chain links TRBV11-2 with TRBJ2-3, with a possible D match to TRBD2 (7 bases). The CDR3 runs to 15 residues. V was trimmed by 5 bases and J by 4 bases, leaving 16 bases between them. Germline V lookup: CDR1 SGHAT, CDR2 FQNNGV. Here the CDR3 reads CASSPSGGGADTQYF. CDR3 DNA: TGTGCCAGCAGCCCCTCGGGGGGCGGCGCAGATACGCAGTATTTT. Based on the CDR3 plus reference TRBV11-2 and TRBJ2-3, the full variable domain is EAGVAQSPRYKIIEKRQSVAFWCNPISGHATLYWYQQILGQGPKLLIQFQNNGVVDDSQLPKDRFSAERLKGVDSTLKIQPAKLEDSAVYLCASSPSGGGADTQYFGPGTRLTVL.

V is TRBV19 and J is TRBJ1-2; 7 nucleotides align to TRBD1. The CDR3 totals 15 residues. Trimming removed 1 base from V and 5 bases from J; junction bases left unmatched: 7. CDR1 and CDR2 (germline): LNHDA, SQIVND (reference sequence). DNA of the CDR3: TGTGCCAGTAGTATAGGGGGACAGACCCGTTATGGCTACACCTTC. Residues: CASSIGGQTRYGYTF.

This chain connects TRBV7-2 to TRBJ2-7, with 7 bases lining up with TRBD1. Germline CDR1 is SGHTA and CDR2 is FQGNSA. Trimming cost V 4 bases and J 1 base; bases outside gene matches: 4. The CDR3 sequence is 14 residues long. The CDR3 region is CASSSPTGSYEQYF. The DNA of the CDR3 is TGTGCCAGCAGCTCCCCGACAGGGTCCTACGAGCAGTACTTC.

V usage is TRBV4-1 and J usage is TRBJ2-5; D remains ambiguous. V was shortened by 0 bases and J by 0 bases, with 8 bases between the two germline ends. Germline CDR1 reads MGHRA; CDR2 reads YSYEKL. The CDR3 consists of 15 residues. This chain's CDR3 is CASSQEGHYQETQYF. The CDR3 region has the DNA TGCGCCAGCAGCCAAGAAGGCCACTACCAAGAGACCCAGTACTTC.

The V gene is TRBV15, the J gene TRBJ2-3; TRBD2 agrees at 7 bases. CDR1 and CDR2 (germline): LNHNV, YYDKDF (reference sequence). Trimming took 5 bases from V and 6 from J; bases not matched to a gene: 5. The CDR3 loop spans 13 amino acids. CDR3: CATSVRAGDTQYF. The CDR3 coding sequence is TGTGCCACCAGCGTCAGAGCGGGGGATACGCAGTATTTT.

This chain links TRBV7-9 with TRBJ2-1; 9 bases agree with TRBD2. The CDR3 length is 18 residues. The V gene's germline CDR1 is SEHNR and CDR2 FQNEAQ (reference sequence). The V and J ends lost 4 bases and 1 base, in that order; junction bases with no gene match: 11. CDR3 nucleotide sequence: TGTGCCAGCAGCTCAGAGGGACTAGCAGACCCTTCCTACAATGAGCAGTTCTTC. Protein product: CASSSEGLADPSYNEQFF.

This chain uses TRBV7-2 with TRBJ1-2, with a tentative D call TRBD1 (5 bases). This CDR3 contains 14 residues. V was cut by 5 bases and J by 1 base, with 11 bases left in between. The germline V gene has CDR1 SGHTA and CDR2 FQGNSA. The CDR3 coding sequence is TGTGCCAGCAGCCTTTGGGACTATAACTATGGCTACACCTTC. It translates to CASSLWDYNYGYTF.

The V and J genes are TRBV5-1 and TRBJ2-1; D is undetermined. Trimming removed 2 bases at V and 10 bases at J, with 7 bases between. The CDR3 totals 11 residues. Germline values: CDR1 SGHRS, CDR2 YFSETQ. This CDR3 reads CASSFGNEQFF. CDR3 nucleotide sequence: TGCGCCAGCAGCTTTGGGAACGAGCAGTTCTTC.

This chain joins TRBV6-6 and TRBJ2-3, with 7 bases that match TRBD1. The CDR3 runs to 15 residues. From germline, CDR1 is MNHNY and CDR2 SVGAGI (reference sequence). V lost 8 bases, J lost 2 bases, and 10 bases stayed unmatched. The CDR3 loop reads CASGRDRVFTDTQYF. The CDR3 DNA is TGTGCCAGCGGCCGGGACAGAGTTTTCACAGATACGCAGTATTTT.

The chain couples TRBV30 to TRBJ1-5; 12 nucleotides line up with TRBD1. With 3 bases clipped from V and 0 bases from J, the junction kept 12 bases outside the gene matches. Looked up from germline, CDR1 is GTSNPN and CDR2 is SVGIG (reference sequence). The CDR3 totals 19 residues. CDR3 coding DNA: TGTGCCTGGAGCGATCCCCCGGGACAGGGGGCTTATAGCAATCAGCCCCAGCATTTT. Translating gives CAWSDPPGQGAYSNQPQHF.

The rearrangement joins TRBV11-2 to TRBJ2-3; TRBD2 is a possible D gene (5 bases). Trimming stripped 7 bases from V and 6 bases from J, with 20 bases between. Germline V gene data show CDR1 as SGHAT and CDR2 as FQNNGV. The length of the CDR3 is 15 residues. CDR3 in DNA: TGTGCCAGCAACTCCCTCACCCCGGGAAGGGATACGCAGTATTTT. It yields the protein CASNSLTPGRDTQYF.

This clone turned up a few times. The rearrangement links TRBV19 to TRBJ1-1, with D uncertain. The CDR3 is 12 amino acids. The germline gives CDR1 LNHDA, CDR2 SQIVND (reference sequence). Trimming pared 9 bases from V and 1 base from J, leaving 9 bases between. The CDR3 coding sequence is TGTGCCAGCGTCCTCGGGAACACTGAAGCTTTCTTT. This gives the protein CASVLGNTEAFF.

A few counts support this clone. The chain combines TRBV9 with TRBJ1-1; tentative D call: TRBD1 (6 bases). The CDR3 runs to 13 residues. Germline CDR1 is SGDLS and CDR2 is YYNGEE. With 4 bases removed from V and 1 base from J, the gap between germline ends came to 8 bases. The CDR3 spells CASSRGGNTEAFF. The CDR3 DNA sequence: TGTGCCAGCAGCCGAGGGGGGAACACTGAAGCTTTCTTT.

This rearrangement joins TRBV19 to TRBJ1-2; the match to TRBD1 covers 7 bases. Germline-derived CDR1 and CDR2 are LNHDA and SQIVND (reference sequence). The junction had 7 bases not matched to a gene; V was cut back by 0 bases and J by 6 bases. The CDR3 is 15 amino acids. The CDR3 DNA follows: TGTGCCAGTAGTATAGAGAGTAAGGGGGCGGATGGCTACACCTTC. It translates to CASSIESKGADGYTF.

This clone is judged medium-sized. The rearrangement joins TRBV29-1 to TRBJ2-7, with a weak D call TRBD1 (5 bases). V lost 5 bases to trimming and J lost 1 base, with 12 bases between them. This CDR3 has 13 amino acids. Germline V gene lookup returns CDR1 SQVTM and CDR2 ANQGSEA. In DNA, the CDR3 is TGCAGCGTTTTCCTCCAGGGATCCTACGAGCAGTACTTC. This translates into CSVFLQGSYEQYF.

The chain combines TRBV27 with TRBJ1-1; no reliable D call. Germline CDR1 MNHEY, CDR2 SMNVEV (reference sequence). Trimming took 3 bases from V and 3 from J, leaving 17 bases between them. The CDR3 has 16 amino acids. The CDR3 sequence: CASSLASPPSDTEAFF. DNA for the CDR3: TGTGCCAGCAGTTTGGCGTCCCCGCCCAGCGACACTGAAGCTTTCTTT.

The CDR3 sequence: CASSIAIGVGVPYNEQFF. The CDR3 nucleotides read TGTGCCAGTAGTATCGCTATCGGAGTAGGTGTCCCCTACAATGAGCAGTTCTTC. The V gene is TRBV19, the J gene TRBJ2-1; D gene uncertain. The CDR3 length is 18 residues. Per the germline V gene, CDR1 is LNHDA and CDR2 is SQIVND (reference sequence). Trimming shortened V by 3 bases and J by 2 bases, and 20 bases separated the two germline ends.

The gene calls are TRBV29-1 and TRBJ2-1; 12 positions match TRBD2. The CDR3 is 13 amino acids. V lost 7 bases to trimming and J lost 8 bases; unmatched junction nucleotides: 6. The germline gives CDR1 SQVTM, CDR2 ANQGSEA. CDR3 protein: CSGGRLAGDEQFF. The CDR3 bases are TGCAGCGGGGGACGACTAGCGGGAGATGAGCAGTTCTTC.

The V gene is TRBV29-1, the J gene TRBJ1-1, with D possibly matching TRBD1 (5 bases). CDR1 is SQVTM and CDR2 is ANQGSEA in the germline V gene. Trimming left V 0 bases short and J 2 bases short, with 10 bases between. CDR3 size: 14 residues. The CDR3 region is CSVEDLGENTEAFF. Here the CDR3 DNA reads TGCAGCGTTGAAGATTTGGGGGAAAACACTGAAGCTTTCTTT.

The rearrangement links TRBV7-6 to TRBJ1-2; D is possibly TRBD1 (5 bases). V was trimmed by 5 bases and J by 4 bases, leaving 14 bases between them. The CDR3 has 14 amino acids. The germline V gene has CDR1 SGHVS and CDR2 FNYEAQ. CDR3 in DNA: TGTGCCAGCAGCCCTGGGACGGAGGTCTATGGCTACACCTTC. Protein sequence: CASSPGTEVYGYTF.